These 5 T cell receptor beta chains were all obtained from the same sample, sequenced in a study of blood T cell repertoires in COVID-19. TCRdb's copy holds only in-frame clones and misses some; the assay was immunoSEQ multiplex PCR. The repertoire holds about 180,000 clones, with roughly 88% as singletons. The sample consisted of PBMCs or T cells enriched from blood (not recorded which). The receptors shown here come from a man between 50 and 59 years old who had recovered from COVID-19.

This clone was detected only a few times. J is TRBJ1-5 and V is TRBV7-3; no reliable D call. The CDR3 length is 12 residues. Per germline, CDR1 SGHTA and CDR2 FQGTGA. V dropped 5 bases and J dropped 4 bases, with 6 bases sitting between them. The CDR3 region has the DNA TGTGCCAGCAGCCCTTATAATCAGCCCCAGCATTTT. Its translation is CASSPYNQPQHF.

J is TRBJ2-5 and V is TRBV7-6; 7 nucleotides agree with TRBD1. The CDR3 length is 13 residues. Germline V gives CDR1 SGHVS, CDR2 FNYEAQ. The ends lost 1 base at V and 4 bases at J; junction bases unmatched: 0. The CDR3 bases are TGTGCCAGCAGCTTAGGACAGGGAGAGACCCAGTACTTC. This encodes CASSLGQGETQYF.

This chain joins TRBV6-5 and TRBJ1-1, with TRBD1 identical over 7 bases. J gave up 0 bases and V 6 bases, and 4 bases lay outside the gene matches. The CDR3 contains 14 residues. Germline values: CDR1 MNHEY, CDR2 SVGAGI. The CDR3 region has the DNA TGTGCCAGCAGGGCAGGGGGATTGAACACTGAAGCTTTCTTT. Amino acids: CASRAGGLNTEAFF.

The CDR3 nucleotides read TGTGCCAGCAGGGAACAGGGGCGAGGAAACACCATATATTTT. This codes for CASREQGRGNTIYF. This chain connects TRBV28 to TRBJ1-3; 7 nucleotides line up with TRBD1. V shed 6 bases, J shed 4 bases, and the junction held 6 bases outside the gene matches. Germline loops: CDR1 MDHEN, CDR2 SYDVKM. This CDR3 contains 14 residues.

The rearrangement joins TRBV7-3 to TRBJ2-2; D remains unclear. Germline CDR1 SGHTA, CDR2 FQGTGA. This CDR3 is built from 12 residues. Trimming cost V 5 bases and J 3 bases, with 4 bases left between them. CDR3 in amino acids: CASSPDTGELFF. CDR3 DNA sequence: TGTGCCAGCAGCCCGGACACCGGGGAGCTGTTTTTT.